The present entry profiles one T cell receptor (beta chain) with its context. Its specificity is unknown. The germline V and J ends were trimmed by 5 bases and 4 bases, with 17 bases remaining between them. Germline V gives CDR1 SEHNR, CDR2 FQNEAQ (reference sequence). There are 15 residues in the CDR3. Regarding time point: late sampling 161 to 241 days after vaccination in three convalescent patients. Noted treatment: approximately nine-day PBMC culture with coronavirus spike peptide pools or control peptides (ViraFEST assay). The data stem from a study of vaccination and CD4 T cells after COVID-19. Once obtained from cultured CD4+ T cells, the DNA was sequenced using the Oncomine TCR Beta short-read assay. Someone extracted genomic DNA from cultured CD4+ T cells. TCRdb processed the PCR reads anew with MiXCR; each CDR3 protein has one entry. The sample holds around 15,000 distinct CDR3 sequences, 54% seen once.

This rearrangement joins TRBV7-9 to TRBJ1-2, with D perhaps matching TRBD1 (5 bases). The clonotype originates from a human donor who had recovered from COVID-19. The specimen was CD4+ T cells from blood, cultured in vitro, collected about 7 months after SARS-CoV-2 vaccination. The CDR3 region is CASSQEGFAGYGYTF. The DNA for the CDR3 is TGTGCCAGCAGCCAGGAGGGGTTTGCGGGCTATGGCTACACCTTC.